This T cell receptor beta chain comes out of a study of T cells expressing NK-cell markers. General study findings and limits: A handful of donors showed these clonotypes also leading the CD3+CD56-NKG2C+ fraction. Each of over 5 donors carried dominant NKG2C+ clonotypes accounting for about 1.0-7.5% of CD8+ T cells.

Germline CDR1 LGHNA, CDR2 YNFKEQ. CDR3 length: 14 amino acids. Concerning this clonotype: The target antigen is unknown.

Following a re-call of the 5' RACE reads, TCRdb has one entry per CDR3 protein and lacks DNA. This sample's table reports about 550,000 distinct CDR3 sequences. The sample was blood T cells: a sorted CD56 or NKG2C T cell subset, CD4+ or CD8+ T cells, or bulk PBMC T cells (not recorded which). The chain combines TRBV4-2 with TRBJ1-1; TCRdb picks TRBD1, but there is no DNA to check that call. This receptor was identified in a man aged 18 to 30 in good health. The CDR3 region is CASSRQGPGTEAFF.